Sequencing of this T cell receptor beta chain was carried out in a study of blood T cell repertoires in COVID-19. Study background: Specimens from acute and convalescent COVID-19 originated in the United States, Italy and Spain.

V lost 4 bases and J lost 5, with 11 bases in between. CDR1 is SQVTM and CDR2 is ANQGSEA in the germline V gene. The CDR3 is 13 amino acids. Only in-frame clones appear in the TCRdb table, and some are missing; sequencing was by immunoSEQ multiplex PCR. The repertoire holds around 300,000 clones, with under 90% as singletons. Specimen: PBMCs or T cells enriched from blood (not recorded which). This sequence was found in a woman younger than 45 who had recovered from COVID-19. The chain links TRBV29-1 to TRBJ2-2; perhaps TRBD1 as D (5 bases). CDR3 protein: CSVVVRGTGELFF. In DNA form, the CDR3 reads TGCAGCGTTGTGGTTAGGGGTACCGGGGAGCTGTTTTTT.